These 13 T cell receptor beta chains were sequenced from one sample in a study of T cells after yellow fever vaccination. One entry per CDR3 protein results from TCRdb running MiXCR on the 5' RACE reads. Among hundreds of thousands of distinct CDR3 sequences, about 13% were seen once, and the ten largest hold roughly an eighth. The sequenced sample was PBMCs, obtained on the day of the yellow fever booster vaccination. These receptors were collected from a man under 40 who received the YFV17D yellow fever vaccine.

This clonotype was counted a few times. The chain combines TRBV3-1 with TRBJ2-1; 7 bases align to TRBD2. Germline V CDR1 and CDR2: LGHDT, YNNKEL (reference sequence). This CDR3 has 16 amino acids. V trimming: 1 base; J trimming: 1 base; junction bases outside the gene matches: 4. CDR3 loop: CASSQVTGRSYNEQFF. In nucleotides, the CDR3 is TGTGCCAGCAGCCAAGTCACCGGGAGGTCCTACAATGAGCAGTTCTTC.

This clonotype was found a few times. V is TRBV15 and J is TRBJ2-5; no reliable D call. V was shortened by 0 bases and J by 5 bases, with 16 bases between the two germline ends. The CDR3 extends over 16 amino acids. Germline V gene lookup returns CDR1 LNHNV and CDR2 YYDKDF (reference sequence). The CDR3 DNA reads as TGTGCCACCAGCAGAGATCCATGGGCGTCGCAGGAGACCCAGTACTTC. Protein: CATSRDPWASQETQYF.

The chain employs TRBV9 and TRBJ2-1; no clear D. The V end lost 4 bases, the J end lost 7 bases, and 18 bases lay between the germline ends. Looked up from germline, CDR1 is SGDLS and CDR2 is YYNGEE. The length of the CDR3 is 15 residues. CDR3 nucleotides: TGTGCCAGCAGCACCCTCGTGGGGAAGGTGAATGAGCAGTTCTTC. Amino acids: CASSTLVGKVNEQFF.

This clonotype came up a few times. The chain uses TRBV3-1 and TRBJ2-7; D unclear. Germline CDR1 and CDR2: LGHDT and YNNKEL (reference sequence). The CDR3 covers 13 residues. With 0 bases removed from V and 6 bases from J, the gap between germline ends came to 9 bases. The CDR3 DNA is TGTGCCAGCAGCCAAGAGTCGATGCGCGAGCAGTACTTC. Encoded protein: CASSQESMREQYF.

This clonotype was found a few times. This chain uses TRBV24-1 with TRBJ2-3; TRBD2 matches at 14 bases. In germline, CDR1 is KGHDR, CDR2 SFDVKD. After removal of 4 bases from V and 6 bases from J, the junction contained 14 bases not matched to a gene. The CDR3 has 19 amino acids. CDR3 amino acids: CATSDPGTSGRVEGDTQYF. The CDR3 nucleotides read TGTGCCACCAGTGACCCGGGGACTAGCGGGAGAGTGGAGGGGGATACGCAGTATTTT.

V usage is TRBV18 and J usage is TRBJ2-7, with 9 bases that match TRBD1. The length of the CDR3 is 14 residues. J gave up 6 bases and V 3 bases, and 6 bases lay outside the gene matches. The germline gives CDR1 KGHSH, CDR2 LQKENI. CDR3 nucleotides: TGTGCCAGCTCACCCGGGACAGGGAGTAGCGAGCAGTACTTC. Its protein product is CASSPGTGSSEQYF. The complete variable domain, with remaining parts taken from reference TRBV18 and TRBJ2-7, reads NAGVMQNPRHLVRRRGQEARLRCSPMKGHSHVYWYRQLPEEGLKFMVYLQKENIIDESGMPKERFSAEFPKEGPSILRIQQVVRGDSAAYFCASSPGTGSSEQYFGPGTRLTVT.

The chain employs TRBV29-1 and TRBJ2-5, with a weak D call TRBD2 (5 bases). Germline CDR1 reads SQVTM; CDR2 reads ANQGSEA. Trimming shortened V by 8 bases and J by 2 bases, and 15 bases separated the two germline ends. There are 13 residues in the CDR3. CDR3 DNA: TGCAGCTCGACTTGGACGGGGCAAGAGACCCAGTACTTC. This sequence encodes CSSTWTGQETQYF.

This clonotype was observed at least ten times. V is TRBV15 and J is TRBJ2-7, with a possible D match to TRBD1 (5 bases). V gave up 0 bases and J gave up 3 bases, with 15 bases separating them. Germline CDR1 and CDR2: LNHNV and YYDKDF (reference sequence). CDR3 size: 16 residues. CDR3 amino acids: CATSRDQGLLYYEQYF. The CDR3 region has the DNA TGTGCCACCAGCAGAGATCAGGGCTTACTATACTACGAGCAGTACTTC.

This clonotype occurred a few times. The conserved closing phenylalanine or tryptophan is absent in this CDR3, likely reflecting a read error. Because the CDR3's place on the DNA is in doubt, the DNA is left out and the CDR3 is given as listed by TCRdb. The V call is TRBV6-2 or TRBV6-3, the J call TRBJ2-1; TRBD2 is the table's D call, not checked against the DNA. The CDR3 spans 10 residues, counting both ends. Germline CDR1 and CDR2: MNHEY and SVGEGT. The CDR3: CASPSSPALD.

In this sample, this clonotype turned up a few times. J is TRBJ2-1 and V is TRBV7-9; 14 bases match TRBD2. CDR1 SEHNR and CDR2 FQNEAQ come from the germline V gene (reference sequence). V shed 2 bases, J shed 10 bases, and the junction held 4 bases outside the gene matches. The CDR3 loop spans 15 amino acids. The CDR3 DNA reads as TGTGCCAGCAGCTTAACGGGACTAGCGGGGGACGAGCAGTTCTTC. As protein: CASSLTGLAGDEQFF.

Only a few counts were recorded for this clonotype. The chain carries TRBV28 and TRBJ2-7, with D uncertain. The CDR3 runs to 10 residues. Germline V gives CDR1 MDHEN, CDR2 SYDVKM. V gave up 7 bases and J gave up 3 bases, with 4 bases separating them. In nucleotides, the CDR3 is TGTGCCAGCAAGAGCTACGAGCAGTACTTC. It is translated as CASKSYEQYF.

V usage is TRBV20-1 and J usage is TRBJ2-1; perhaps TRBD2 as D (5 bases). Trimming took off 5 bases at V and 0 bases at J, with 17 bases between the two ends. This CDR3 spans 16 amino acids. CDR1 is DFQATT, CDR2 SNEGSKA, per germline (reference sequence). The CDR3, as DNA: TGCAGTGCTGACTACCCCTCAGCGGTCTCCTACAATGAGCAGTTCTTC. Translated, it gives CSADYPSAVSYNEQFF.

This clonotype was counted once. The genes are TRBV10-3 and TRBJ2-3, with D tentatively TRBD2 (5 bases). The CDR3 has 13 amino acids. Looked up from germline, CDR1 is ENHRY and CDR2 is SYGVKD. V dropped 9 bases and J dropped 2 bases, with 12 bases sitting between them. This CDR3 reads CAIMERITDTQYF. In DNA form, the CDR3 reads TGTGCCATTATGGAGCGGATCACAGATACGCAGTATTTT.